This TCR beta chain was found in a study of cytomegalovirus exposure and HLA in healthy donors. V lost 1 base and J 6 bases, leaving 9 bases between the germline ends. CDR1 is SEHNR and CDR2 is FQNEAQ in the germline V gene (reference sequence). This CDR3 spans 13 amino acids. This PCR relied on a set of 60 Vbeta primers and 13 Jbeta primers. The repertoire was sequenced with immunoSEQ multiplex PCR; TCRdb's copy has only in-frame clones and lacks some. The listing contains 65,000 to 85,000 clones. Each of the donors was a healthy bone marrow donor. Sequenced material: PBMCs. The V call is TRBV7-9, the J call TRBJ1-2, with D perhaps TRBD1 (6 bases). The clonotype comes from a woman aged 30 to 39 in good health and CMV-seronegative. CDR3 in amino acids: CASSLGQENGYTF. The CDR3, as DNA: TGTGCCAGCAGCTTAGGACAGGAGAATGGCTACACCTTC.